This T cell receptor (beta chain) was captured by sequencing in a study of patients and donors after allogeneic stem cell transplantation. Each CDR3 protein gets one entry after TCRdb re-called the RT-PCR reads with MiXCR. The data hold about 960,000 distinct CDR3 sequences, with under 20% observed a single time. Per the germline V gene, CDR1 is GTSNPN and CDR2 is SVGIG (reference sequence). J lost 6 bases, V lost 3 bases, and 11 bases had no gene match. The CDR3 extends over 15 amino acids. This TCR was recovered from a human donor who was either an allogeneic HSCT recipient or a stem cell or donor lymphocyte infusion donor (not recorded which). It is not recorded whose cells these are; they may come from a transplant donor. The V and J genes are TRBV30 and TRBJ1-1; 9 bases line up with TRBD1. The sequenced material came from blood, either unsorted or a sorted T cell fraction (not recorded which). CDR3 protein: CAWRNRATGGPEAFF. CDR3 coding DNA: TGTGCCTGGAGAAATAGGGCCACAGGGGGCCCTGAAGCTTTCTTT. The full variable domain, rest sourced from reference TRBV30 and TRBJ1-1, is SQTIHQWPATLVQPVGSPLSLECTVEGTSNPNLYWYRQAAGRGLQLLFYSVGIGQISSEVPQNLSASRPQDRQFILSSKKLLLSDSGFYLCAWRNRATGGPEAFFGQGTRLTVV.